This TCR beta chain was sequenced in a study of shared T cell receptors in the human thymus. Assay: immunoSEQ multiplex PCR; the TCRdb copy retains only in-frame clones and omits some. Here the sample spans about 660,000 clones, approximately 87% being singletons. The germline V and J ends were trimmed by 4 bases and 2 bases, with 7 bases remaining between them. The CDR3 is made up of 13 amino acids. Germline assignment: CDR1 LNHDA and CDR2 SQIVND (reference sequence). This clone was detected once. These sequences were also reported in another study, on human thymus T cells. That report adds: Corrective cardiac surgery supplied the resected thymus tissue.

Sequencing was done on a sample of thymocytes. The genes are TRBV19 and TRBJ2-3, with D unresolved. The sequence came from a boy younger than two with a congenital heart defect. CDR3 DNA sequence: TGTGCCAGTAGTACTCGGTACACAGATACGCAGTATTTT. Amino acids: CASSTRYTDTQYF. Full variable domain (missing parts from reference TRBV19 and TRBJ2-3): DGGITQSPKYLFRKEGQNVTLSCEQNLNHDAMYWYRQDPGQGLRLIYYSQIVNDFQKGDIAEGYSVSREKKESFPLTVTSAQKNPTAFYLCASSTRYTDTQYFGPGTRLTVL.